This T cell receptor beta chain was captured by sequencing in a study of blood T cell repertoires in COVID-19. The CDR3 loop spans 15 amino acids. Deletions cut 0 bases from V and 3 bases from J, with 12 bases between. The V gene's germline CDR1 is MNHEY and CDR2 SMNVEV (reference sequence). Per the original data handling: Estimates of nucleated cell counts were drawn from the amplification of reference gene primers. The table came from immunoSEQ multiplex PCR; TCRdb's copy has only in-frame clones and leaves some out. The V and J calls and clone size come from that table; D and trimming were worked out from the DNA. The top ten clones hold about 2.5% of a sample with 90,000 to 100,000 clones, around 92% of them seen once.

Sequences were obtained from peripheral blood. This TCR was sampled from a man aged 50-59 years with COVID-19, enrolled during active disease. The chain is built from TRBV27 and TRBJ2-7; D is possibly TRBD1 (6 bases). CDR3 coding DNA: TGTGCCAGCAGTTTATCGCGAGACAGGAGCTACGAGCAGTACTTC. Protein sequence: CASSLSRDRSYEQYF.